This T cell receptor (beta chain) was identified in a study of blood T cell repertoires in COVID-19. Study context: Material from acute and convalescent COVID-19 was sourced from the United States, Italy and Spain.

In the original processing: How many nucleated cells were present was estimated from reference gene primer amplification. Produced via immunoSEQ multiplex PCR; TCRdb's table is partial and in-frame only. The V and J calls and clone size come from that table; D and trimming were worked out from the DNA. The sample lists roughly 230,000 clones; 88% were seen once. With V trimmed by 5 bases and J by 3 bases, 7 bases remained unmatched. This CDR3 contains 15 residues. The germline gives CDR1 MNHEY, CDR2 SVGEGT. The J gene is TRBJ2-7, the V gene TRBV6-2 or TRBV6-3; 10 bases are a match to TRBD2. Sequencing was carried out using peripheral blood. This receptor was taken from a human donor in a cohort sampled during active COVID-19. The CDR3 region is CASSLAASGGYEQYF. In DNA, the CDR3 is TGTGCCAGCAGTCTCGCGGCTAGCGGGGGCTACGAGCAGTACTTC.